The 24 T cell receptor beta chains below were found in one sample sequenced in a study of cytotoxic CD8 clonotypes in ibrutinib-treated CLL. Assay: immunoSEQ multiplex PCR; the TCRdb copy retains only in-frame clones and omits some. Found here are around 130,000 clones, roughly 80% of them singletons; the top ten hold 3.3%. The sample in question was PBMCs, obtained after 24 months of ibrutinib treatment. The source of these receptors is a human donor with chronic lymphocytic leukemia.

The CDR3: CASSLVARNTEAFF. As DNA, the CDR3 is TGTGCCAGCAGCTTAGTGGCTAGAAACACTGAAGCTTTCTTT. The chain has TRBV7-9 and TRBJ1-1; no clear D. CDR3 length equals 14 residues. Germline values: CDR1 SEHNR, CDR2 FQNEAQ (reference sequence). V was pared by 1 base and J by 2 bases, with 8 bases between.

The count of this clone is one. The chain carries TRBV7-6 and TRBJ1-5, with D possibly being TRBD1 (5 bases). This CDR3 has 18 residues. Trimming left V 1 base short and J 0 bases short, with 16 bases between. CDR1 and CDR2 (germline): SGHVS, FNYEAQ. The CDR3 sequence is CASSLGPGRINSNQPQHF. The CDR3, as DNA: TGTGCCAGCAGCTTAGGCCCGGGACGGATTAATAGCAATCAGCCCCAGCATTTT.

The rearrangement uses TRBV7-6 and TRBJ1-5, with no clear D. Trimming stripped 3 bases from V and 0 bases from J, with 6 bases between. This CDR3 has 14 residues. The germline CDR1 and CDR2 sequences are SGHVS and FNYEAQ. The CDR3 bases are TGTGCCAGCAGCTTGGGAAATAGCAATCAGCCCCAGCATTTT. Translated: CASSLGNSNQPQHF.

The chain employs TRBV6-1 and TRBJ1-5; the D gene is possibly TRBD1 (6 bases). V lost 7 bases and J 5 bases, leaving 12 bases between the germline ends. Per germline, CDR1 MNHNS and CDR2 SASEGT. This CDR3 spans 13 amino acids. The CDR3 DNA follows: TGTGCCAGCAACGGACAGATGGATCAGCCCCAGCATTTT. Protein product: CASNGQMDQPQHF.

The gene calls are TRBV6-6 and TRBJ1-6; the D gene is possibly TRBD1 (5 bases). Germline V CDR1 and CDR2: MNHNY, SVGAGI (reference sequence). V lost 0 bases, J lost 5 bases, and 8 bases lay in between. This CDR3 has 15 amino acids. The CDR3 nucleotides are TGTGCCAGCAGTTACTCCCGAGGGGATAATTCACCCCTCCACTTT. It translates to CASSYSRGDNSPLHF.

V and J are TRBV6-1 and TRBJ2-2; perhaps TRBD1 as D (6 bases). The V end lost 4 bases, the J end lost 7 bases, and 13 bases lay between the germline ends. This CDR3 region has 14 residues. The germline gives CDR1 MNHNS, CDR2 SASEGT. The CDR3 is CASSATGKHGELFF. CDR3 DNA sequence: TGTGCCAGCAGTGCCACAGGGAAGCACGGGGAGCTGTTTTTT.

This clone was seen just once. The gene calls are TRBV18 and TRBJ2-7, with a possible D match to TRBD1 (5 bases). Germline V gene data show CDR1 as KGHSH and CDR2 as LQKENI. This CDR3 is 14 amino acids long. The V end was cut by 3 bases, the J end by 5 bases, with 14 bases between. CDR3 loop: CASSPLPGSDEQYF. CDR3 sequence (DNA): TGTGCCAGCTCACCCCTCCCAGGGTCGGACGAGCAGTACTTC. The full variable domain, completed using reference TRBV18 and TRBJ2-7, is NAGVMQNPRHLVRRRGQEARLRCSPMKGHSHVYWYRQLPEEGLKFMVYLQKENIIDESGMPKERFSAEFPKEGPSILRIQQVVRGDSAAYFCASSPLPGSDEQYFGPGTRLTVT.

The rearrangement joins TRBV19 to TRBJ2-2; D unclear. V lost 0 bases, J lost 11 bases, and 7 bases lay in between. The CDR3 runs 12 residues. CDR1 and CDR2 (germline): LNHDA, SQIVND (reference sequence). The CDR3 DNA follows: TGTGCCAGTAGTATAGAGGCAGGAGAGCTGTTTTTT. It codes for CASSIEAGELFF.

This clone has just a few counts. The rearrangement joins TRBV5-8 to TRBJ1-2; D unresolved. The CDR3 totals 14 residues. V gave up 6 bases and J gave up 4 bases, with 16 bases separating them. Germline CDR1 reads SGHTS; CDR2 reads YDEGEE. This chain's CDR3 is CASIVQRISYGYTF. The CDR3 nucleotides are TGTGCCAGCATCGTACAGCGGATTTCCTATGGCTACACCTTC.

The rearrangement joins TRBV5-1 to TRBJ1-1, with 11 bases matching TRBD1. This CDR3 is built from 14 residues. V was pared by 4 bases and J by 4 bases, with 3 bases of the junction left unmatched. CDR1 is SGHRS, CDR2 YFSETQ, per germline. The CDR3 is CASSRDRGSTEAFF. CDR3 in DNA: TGCGCCAGCAGCAGGGACAGGGGGAGCACTGAAGCTTTCTTT. Combining the CDR3 with reference TRBV5-1 and TRBJ1-1 gives the whole variable domain KAGVTQTPRYLIKTRGQQVTLSCSPISGHRSVSWYQQTPGQGLQFLFEYFSETQRNKGNFPGRFSGRQFSNSRSEMNVSTLELGDSALYLCASSRDRGSTEAFFGQGTRLTVV.

The CDR3 DNA is TGCGCCAGCAGTGAGTCGTCGGGGGCCGGCACAGATACGCAGTATTTT. Protein sequence: CASSESSGAGTDTQYF. The chain employs TRBV10-1 and TRBJ2-3; perhaps D is TRBD1 or TRBD2 (6 bases each). The length of the CDR3 is 16 residues. V was shortened by 0 bases and J by 1 base, with 11 bases between the two germline ends. The germline V gene has CDR1 WNHNN and CDR2 SYGVQD (reference sequence).

This clone was seen only a few times. V gene TRBV11-2 combines with J gene TRBJ2-7, with TRBD2 identical over 13 bases. V shed 5 bases, J shed 4 bases, and the junction held 2 bases outside the gene matches. From germline, CDR1 is SGHAT and CDR2 FQNNGV. This CDR3 comprises 14 residues. CDR3 residues: CASSLTSGGYEQYF. CDR3 nucleotide sequence: TGTGCCAGCAGCCTGACTAGCGGGGGGTACGAGCAGTACTTC.

Note on this clone: Other nucleotide sequences in the sample specify the same CDR3. The chain links TRBV9 to TRBJ1-1; D not resolved. CDR1 SGDLS and CDR2 YYNGEE come from the germline V gene. V gave up 0 bases and J gave up 2 bases, with 5 bases separating them. The CDR3 covers 13 residues. This CDR3 reads CASSVAANTEAFF. CDR3 nucleotide sequence: TGTGCCAGCAGCGTAGCCGCTAACACTGAAGCTTTCTTT.

The J gene is TRBJ2-5, the V gene TRBV7-9; D unresolved. V was cut by 3 bases and J by 1 base, with 12 bases left in between. This CDR3 is built from 15 residues. Looked up from germline, CDR1 is SEHNR and CDR2 is FQNEAQ (reference sequence). The CDR3 loop reads CASSFPGSFQETQYF. CDR3 nucleotide sequence: TGTGCCAGCAGCTTCCCCGGGTCCTTCCAAGAGACCCAGTACTTC.

The chain combines TRBV4-1 with TRBJ2-1; D may correspond to TRBD1 or TRBD2 (5 bases each). The germline gives CDR1 MGHRA, CDR2 YSYEKL. Trimming removed 0 bases at V and 13 bases at J, with 10 bases between. The CDR3 runs 12 residues. The DNA of the CDR3 is TGCGCCAGCAGCCAAGAAACGGGGCCCCAGTTCTTC. Protein sequence: CASSQETGPQFF.

This clone was found once. Other nucleotide sequences in the sample specify the same CDR3. CDR3 protein: CASSYRYEQYF. CDR3 bases: TGTGCCAGCAGTTACCGCTACGAGCAGTACTTC. This chain joins TRBV6-5 and TRBJ2-7; D is unclear. Germline V lookup: CDR1 MNHEY, CDR2 SVGAGI. V was clipped by 2 bases and J by 3 bases, with 2 bases between them. The CDR3 sequence is 11 residues long.

J is TRBJ2-5 and V is TRBV5-1; D not resolved. CDR3 length equals 14 residues. CDR1 is SGHRS, CDR2 YFSETQ, per germline. Deletions cut 3 bases from V and 1 base from J, with 10 bases between. The CDR3 DNA sequence: TGCGCCAGCAGCTCCCAGAGCCTCCAAGAGACCCAGTACTTC. Amino acid sequence: CASSSQSLQETQYF.

The chain recombines TRBV7-6 with TRBJ2-5; the D is unclear. This CDR3 contains 13 residues. V dropped 5 bases and J dropped 9 bases, with 16 bases sitting between them. Germline CDR1 and CDR2: SGHVS and FNYEAQ. The CDR3 region is CASSPELSRAQYF. In DNA, the CDR3 is TGTGCCAGCAGCCCCGAACTGAGTAGGGCCCAGTACTTC.

The V and J genes are TRBV23-1 and TRBJ2-5; no clear D gene. TRBV23-1 qualifies as an ORF whose function is uncertain. The CDR3 is made up of 17 amino acids. The V gene lost 2 bases and the J gene lost 2 bases, with 18 bases spanning the gap. The DNA of the CDR3 is TGCGCCAGCAGTCAAAGGAGCCCGATTTCGAAACAAGAGACCCAGTACTTC. It yields the protein CASSQRSPISKQETQYF.

This chain uses TRBV5-1 with TRBJ1-2; tentative D call: TRBD1 (6 bases). The CDR3 extends over 13 amino acids. The V gene's germline CDR1 is SGHRS and CDR2 YFSETQ. Trimming removed 5 bases from V and 2 bases from J, with 10 bases in between. The CDR3: CASRPTGNYGYTF. Written as DNA, the CDR3 is TGCGCCAGCAGACCCACAGGGAACTATGGCTACACCTTC.

This chain joins TRBV18 and TRBJ1-1, with D tentatively TRBD1 (5 bases). Trimming removed 5 bases from V and 2 bases from J, with 24 bases in between. The length of the CDR3 is 18 residues. In germline, CDR1 is KGHSH, CDR2 LQKENI. CDR3 region: CASSKSYAGIRNNTEAFF. CDR3 bases: TGTGCCAGCTCAAAGTCCTACGCAGGGATCCGTAACAACACTGAAGCTTTCTTT.

The V call is TRBV11-2, the J call TRBJ2-5, with D perhaps TRBD1 or TRBD2 (5 bases each). Trimming took 0 bases from V and 5 from J, leaving 13 bases between them. Germline loops: CDR1 SGHAT, CDR2 FQNNGV. The CDR3 sequence is 15 residues long. CDR3 sequence reads: CASSLDLGVLETQYF. The DNA of the CDR3 is TGTGCCAGCAGCTTAGATTTGGGGGTTCTGGAGACCCAGTACTTC.

In DNA form, the CDR3 reads TGTGCCTGGAGTGCTAAGGGAGGGGCGGGTTTCGAAAAACTGTTTTTT. Protein product: CAWSAKGGAGFEKLFF. The rearrangement uses TRBV30 and TRBJ1-4, with a possible D match to TRBD1 (5 bases). Between the trimmed V and J ends, which lost 1 base and 8 bases, there was a span of 20 bases. CDR1 GTSNPN and CDR2 SVGIG come from the germline V gene (reference sequence). The CDR3 totals 16 residues.

The chain is built from TRBV29-1 and TRBJ1-2; possibly TRBD1 for D (6 bases). The V end lost 6 bases, the J end lost 2 bases, and 19 bases lay between the germline ends. The CDR3 has 15 residues. Germline CDR1 and CDR2: SQVTM and ANQGSEA. CDR3 protein: CSVLVGFTGNYGYTF. In DNA form, the CDR3 reads TGCAGCGTCTTGGTTGGGTTTACAGGGAACTATGGCTACACCTTC.